The sequence of this T cell receptor (beta chain) was determined in a study of blood T cell repertoires in COVID-19. Overall study context: Sources were T cells, B-cell-depleted T cells, or PBMCs; the material itself was cDNA or gDNA.

The repertoire was sequenced with immunoSEQ multiplex PCR; TCRdb's copy has only in-frame clones and lacks some. The sample contains about 210,000 clones, 89% of which appear only once. Germline V gene sequence: CDR1 MNHEY, CDR2 SVGAGI. V shed 2 bases, J shed 3 bases, and the junction held 8 bases outside the gene matches. The CDR3 has 16 residues. The origin of this receptor is a woman aged 40 to 49 with acute or convalescent COVID-19. Sequencing was carried out using peripheral blood. This chain uses TRBV6-5 with TRBJ1-2; TRBD1 matches at 8 bases. The CDR3 sequence: CASSYQVDRADYGYTF. DNA for the CDR3: TGTGCCAGCAGTTACCAGGTGGACAGGGCCGACTATGGCTACACCTTC.